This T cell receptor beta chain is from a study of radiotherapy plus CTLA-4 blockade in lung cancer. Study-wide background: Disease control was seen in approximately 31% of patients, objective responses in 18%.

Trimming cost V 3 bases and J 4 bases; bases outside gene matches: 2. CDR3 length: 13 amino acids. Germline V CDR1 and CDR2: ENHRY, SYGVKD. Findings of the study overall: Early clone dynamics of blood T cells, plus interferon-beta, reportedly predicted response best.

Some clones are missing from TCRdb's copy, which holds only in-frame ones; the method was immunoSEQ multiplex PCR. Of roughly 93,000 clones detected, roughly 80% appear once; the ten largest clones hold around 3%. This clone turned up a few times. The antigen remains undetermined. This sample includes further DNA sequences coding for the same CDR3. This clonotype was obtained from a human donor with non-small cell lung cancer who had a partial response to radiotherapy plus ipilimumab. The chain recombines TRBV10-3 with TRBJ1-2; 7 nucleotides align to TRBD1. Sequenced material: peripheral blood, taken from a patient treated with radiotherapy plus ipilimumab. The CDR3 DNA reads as TGTGCCATCAGTGACGACAGGGCCTATGGCTACACCTTC. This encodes CAISDDRAYGYTF.